The present TCR beta chain was sequenced within a study of molecular identifiers for immune sequencing clone quantification. Study-level background: With replicates, the RNA of 20,000 or 100,000 naive CD8 cells was split five ways and four were sequenced.

Previously described methods and listed TCR primers produced bulk TCR libraries. TCRdb recomputed calls from the PCR reads with MiXCR, one row per CDR3 protein. The sample records some 590,000 distinct CDR3 sequences, about 25% being singletons. The CDR3 covers 15 residues. CDR1 is MGHRA, CDR2 YSYEKL, per germline. V trimming: 4 bases; J trimming: 6 bases; junction bases outside the gene matches: 2. Overall study results and limits: Clones with over 20 RNA copies captured over 98% of effector molecules but under 1% of naive ones. Even with some 960,000 naive cells present, spiked Jurkat TCR RNA from one cell was reportedly detectable.

This clonotype was recorded many times. What it recognizes is unknown. This clonotype was obtained from a human donor in good health. Some libraries in this study had Jurkat cell RNA spiked in. The source material was naive CD8+ T cells from blood, with Jurkat cell RNA spiked in. The subset is: FACS-sorted CD8+CD4-CCR7+CD45RA+ naive T cells. The chain combines TRBV4-1 with TRBJ2-3; TRBD2 matches at 15 bases. The CDR3 here is CASSRTSGGADTQYF. The DNA of the CDR3 is TGCGCCAGCAGCCGGACTAGCGGGGGGGCTGATACGCAGTATTTT.